These 25 T cell receptor beta chains originate from one sample sequenced in a study of early T cells in non-severe SARS-CoV-2 infection. TCRdb re-called the 5' RACE reads with MiXCR, one entry per CDR3 protein. This sample has 70,000 to 90,000 distinct CDR3 sequences, with more than 10% found just once. Sequenced sample: whole blood. Receptors originate from an adult who was a healthcare worker with PCR-confirmed SARS-CoV-2 infection or an uninfected control (not recorded which).

In this sample, this clonotype turned up a few times. The V and J genes are TRBV9 and TRBJ2-2; possibly TRBD2 for D (6 bases). V was trimmed by 2 bases and J by 5 bases, leaving 13 bases between them. The CDR3 is made up of 15 amino acids. Germline loops: CDR1 SGDLS, CDR2 YYNGEE. CDR3 DNA: TGTGCCAGCAGCGTTGGAGGGAGGATTACCGGGGAGCTGTTTTTT. Amino acid sequence: CASSVGGRITGELFF.

Only a few counts were recorded for this clonotype. The V and J genes are TRBV20-1 and TRBJ2-7, with 7 bases identical to TRBD2. The CDR3 loop spans 14 amino acids. The junction had 7 bases not matched to a gene; V was cut back by 3 bases and J by 2 bases. The germline CDR1 and CDR2 sequences are DFQATT and SNEGSKA (reference sequence). CDR3 amino acids: CSASRGLAAYEQYF. Here the CDR3 DNA reads TGCAGTGCTAGTAGAGGCCTAGCGGCCTACGAGCAGTACTTC.

The DNA for the CDR3 is TGTGCCAGCAGCCGGAAACATTGGTCCTACGAGCAGTACTTC. Translation: CASSRKHWSYEQYF. The chain links TRBV7-2 to TRBJ2-7, with D unresolved. Germline CDR1 and CDR2: SGHTA and FQGNSA. V was clipped by 5 bases and J by 1 base, with 12 bases between them. This CDR3 is built from 14 residues. Full variable domain (missing parts from reference TRBV7-2 and TRBJ2-7): GAGVSQSPSNKVTEKGKDVELRCDPISGHTALYWYRQSLGQGLEFLIYFQGNSAPDKSGLPSDRFSAERTGGSVSTLTIQRTQQEDSAVYLCASSRKHWSYEQYFGPGTRLTVT.

This clonotype has just a few counts. The chain employs TRBV7-8 and TRBJ2-5, with D maybe TRBD1 (5 bases). The ends were cut back, 0 bases at V and 2 bases at J, with 10 bases in the middle. CDR1 is SGHVS, CDR2 FQNEAQ, per germline. The CDR3 contains 15 residues. CDR3 region: CASSLASAGQETQYF. The CDR3 DNA follows: TGTGCCAGCAGCTTAGCGTCGGCAGGGCAAGAGACCCAGTACTTC.

There are a few counts of this clonotype. The chain links TRBV28 to TRBJ2-3, with a weak D call TRBD1 (5 bases). The CDR3 is 14 residues long. CDR1 and CDR2 from the germline V gene are MDHEN and SYDVKM. Trimming shortened V by 3 bases and J by 7 bases, and 14 bases separated the two germline ends. CDR3 coding DNA: TGTGCCAGCAGTTTGGGGCGGCCCCCCCATACGCAGTATTTT. It translates to CASSLGRPPHTQYF.

This clonotype showed up just a few times. CDR3 nucleotides: TGTGCCAGCAGGTCTGGACTAGCGGAGAACAATGAGCAGTTCTTC. It specifies CASRSGLAENNEQFF. The chain links TRBV9 to TRBJ2-1, with 10 bases aligning to TRBD2. Germline V lookup: CDR1 SGDLS, CDR2 YYNGEE. Unmatched junction bases numbered 7, after V lost 5 bases and J lost 5 bases. There are 15 residues in the CDR3.

With respect to this clonotype: A read error is possible here, since a much larger clone lies one base away. The V gene is TRBV5-1, the J gene TRBJ2-7; 7 nucleotides match TRBD1. The CDR3 is made up of 14 amino acids. Germline V gives CDR1 SGHRS, CDR2 YFSETQ. CDR3 amino acids: CVSSLPGTAYEQYF. The CDR3 bases are TGCGTCAGCAGCTTGCCAGGGACAGCCTACGAGCAGTACTTC.

In its sample, this clonotype was seen a few times. The rearrangement links TRBV29-1 to TRBJ1-3; D is undetermined. Trimming took off 5 bases at V and 6 bases at J, with 17 bases between the two ends. The CDR3 is made up of 14 amino acids. CDR1 is SQVTM and CDR2 is ANQGSEA in the germline V gene. This chain's CDR3 is CSVRPGGPANTIYF. The CDR3 DNA sequence: TGCAGCGTTAGGCCGGGCGGTCCGGCAAACACCATATATTTT.

V usage is TRBV12-3 or TRBV12-4 and J usage is TRBJ2-7, with D possibly TRBD2 on 6 matching bases. V shed 2 bases and J shed 5 bases, with 31 bases lying between them. The CDR3 consists of 20 residues. The CDR3 bases are TGTGCCAGCAGTTTAATTCCTGAATTCGGCGGGGTAGAGACCGGCGACGAGCAGTACTTC. Its translation is CASSLIPEFGGVETGDEQYF.

There are a few counts of this clonotype. V usage is TRBV2 and J usage is TRBJ2-2, with a weak D call TRBD1 (6 bases). Trimming pared 6 bases from V and 4 bases from J, leaving 9 bases between. This CDR3 has 13 residues. Germline V gene sequence: CDR1 SNHLY, CDR2 FYNNEI. This CDR3 is CASRDSLTGELFF. In DNA form, the CDR3 reads TGTGCCAGCAGGGACAGCCTCACCGGGGAGCTGTTTTTT.

The chain is built from TRBV5-1 and TRBJ1-1; the D gene is possibly TRBD1 (5 bases). V was trimmed by 3 bases and J by 1 base, leaving 10 bases between them. This CDR3 spans 14 amino acids. Looked up from germline, CDR1 is SGHRS and CDR2 is YFSETQ. As DNA, the CDR3 is TGCGCCAGCAGCTGGGACGGGGAGAACACTGAAGCTTTCTTT. This encodes CASSWDGENTEAFF.

This clonotype was detected ten times or more. The rearrangement joins TRBV2 to TRBJ1-5, with a possible D match to TRBD1 (6 bases). The V gene's germline CDR1 is SNHLY and CDR2 FYNNEI. V was trimmed by 2 bases and J by 7 bases, leaving 12 bases between them. The CDR3 totals 14 residues. Here the CDR3 reads CASSERAGEQPQHF. The CDR3 DNA reads as TGTGCCAGCAGTGAAAGGGCAGGGGAACAGCCCCAGCATTTT.

V and J are TRBV20-1 and TRBJ2-3, with 8 positions matching TRBD2. Germline loops: CDR1 DFQATT, CDR2 SNEGSKA (reference sequence). The CDR3 covers 18 residues. V dropped 1 base and J dropped 1; count of bases not matched to a gene: 13. The CDR3 loop is CSARGASGSGVGTDTQYF. The CDR3 bases are TGCAGTGCTAGAGGGGCGAGCGGGAGCGGGGTAGGCACAGATACGCAGTATTTT.

This clonotype was detected a few times. The chain employs TRBV5-4 and TRBJ2-7; 12 bases are a match to TRBD1. Trimming cost V 3 bases and J 6 bases; bases outside gene matches: 7. The CDR3 totals 15 residues. Germline V gene data show CDR1 as SGHNT and CDR2 as YYREEE (reference sequence). The CDR3 is CASSSGDRGHLEQYF. CDR3 DNA: TGTGCCAGCAGCTCGGGGGACAGGGGGCATCTCGAGCAGTACTTC.

This clonotype was found a few times. The rearrangement links TRBV6-5 to TRBJ1-1; TRBD1 is a possible D gene (6 bases). The CDR3 spans 13 residues. V lost 2 bases and J lost 7, with 11 bases in between. In germline, CDR1 is MNHEY, CDR2 SVGAGI. The CDR3 sequence is CASSYVQGGEAFF. CDR3 coding DNA: TGTGCCAGCAGTTACGTACAGGGAGGTGAAGCTTTCTTT.

This clonotype showed up just a few times. J is TRBJ2-2 and V is TRBV15; no reliable D call. CDR1 is LNHNV and CDR2 is YYDKDF in the germline V gene (reference sequence). The CDR3 is 16 residues long. Trimming stripped 0 bases from V and 0 bases from J, with 8 bases between. The CDR3 DNA is TGTGCCACCAGCAGAGATTTTCAGGCGAACACCGGGGAGCTGTTTTTT. Translating it yields CATSRDFQANTGELFF.

The sample holds many counts of this clonotype. The rearrangement links TRBV3-1 to TRBJ2-2; perhaps TRBD2 as D (6 bases). The germline V gene has CDR1 LGHDT and CDR2 YNNKEL (reference sequence). The V gene lost 2 bases and the J gene lost 3 bases, with 10 bases spanning the gap. This CDR3 is 15 amino acids long. The chain's CDR3 is CASSQLGTYTGELFF. Written as DNA, the CDR3 is TGTGCCAGCAGCCAATTAGGGACTTACACCGGGGAGCTGTTTTTT.

In DNA form, the CDR3 reads TGTGCCAGCAGCTTAGCTGGACGGTTGGGGAATCAGCCCCAGCATTTT. Amino acids: CASSLAGRLGNQPQHF. J is TRBJ1-5 and V is TRBV7-9; no firm D call. This CDR3 contains 16 residues. Between the trimmed V and J ends, which lost 0 bases and 4 bases, there was a span of 13 bases. Germline CDR1 reads SEHNR; CDR2 reads FQNEAQ (reference sequence).

This clonotype was counted many times. The chain couples TRBV7-9 to TRBJ2-1; D may be TRBD2 (6 bases). V was clipped by 2 bases and J by 4 bases, with 12 bases between them. This CDR3 region has 15 residues. Germline loops: CDR1 SEHNR, CDR2 FQNEAQ (reference sequence). The CDR3 DNA follows: TGTGCCAGCAGCTTAAGAGCGGGCCCTTACAATGAGCAGTTCTTC. Translation: CASSLRAGPYNEQFF.

This chain joins TRBV19 and TRBJ1-5; D is ambiguous. Germline loops: CDR1 LNHDA, CDR2 SQIVND (reference sequence). Trimming stripped 5 bases from V and 7 bases from J, with 12 bases between. The CDR3 has 13 residues. The CDR3 coding sequence is TGTGCCAGTAGTGGCGCAGTCGAACAGCCCCAGCATTTT. The encoded protein is CASSGAVEQPQHF. Full variable domain (rest looked up from reference TRBV19 and TRBJ1-5): DGGITQSPKYLFRKEGQNVTLSCEQNLNHDAMYWYRQDPGQGLRLIYYSQIVNDFQKGDIAEGYSVSREKKESFPLTVTSAQKNPTAFYLCASSGAVEQPQHFGDGTRLSIL.

This clonotype was recorded many times. The chain is built from TRBV20-1 and TRBJ2-5; no reliable D call. Trimming cost V 0 bases and J 1 base, with 9 bases left between them. From germline, CDR1 is DFQATT and CDR2 SNEGSKA (reference sequence). This CDR3 has 14 residues. The CDR3 nucleotides read TGCAGTGCTAGAGAAAACCCGACCCAAGAGACCCAGTACTTC. Encoded protein: CSARENPTQETQYF.

The CDR3 spells CASSSGTRTYEQYF. The CDR3 region has the DNA TGTGCCAGCAGTTCCGGGACTAGGACCTACGAGCAGTACTTC. This chain links TRBV27 with TRBJ2-7; 8 bases are a match to TRBD2. J gave up 2 bases and V 4 bases, and 4 bases lay outside the gene matches. The V gene's germline CDR1 is MNHEY and CDR2 SMNVEV (reference sequence). The CDR3 covers 14 residues.

This clonotype has only a few counts. V is TRBV6-6 and J is TRBJ2-7; the match to TRBD2 covers 14 bases. The CDR3 totals 18 residues. Trimming cost V 4 bases and J 7 bases; bases outside gene matches: 15. Germline V gives CDR1 MNHNY, CDR2 SVGAGI (reference sequence). The CDR3 coding sequence is TGTGCCAGCAGTTTATCGGGACTAGCGGGAGAGAGGTCAAGGGAGCAGTACTTC. It is translated as CASSLSGLAGERSREQYF.

The chain has TRBV20-1 and TRBJ2-1; no clear D. V was cut by 2 bases and J by 1 base, with 6 bases left in between. CDR3 length equals 13 residues. Looked up from germline, CDR1 is DFQATT and CDR2 is SNEGSKA (reference sequence). As DNA, the CDR3 is TGCAGTGCTAGACAGCGATCCTACAATGAGCAGTTCTTC. It specifies CSARQRSYNEQFF.

This clonotype was observed many times. The CDR3 sequence: CASTVGGASTDTQYF. CDR3 DNA: TGTGCTAGTACTGTTGGCGGGGCTAGCACAGATACGCAGTATTTT. J is TRBJ2-3 and V is TRBV12-5; the D gene is possibly TRBD2 (6 bases). Trimming removed 8 bases at V and 0 bases at J, with 15 bases between. Germline values: CDR1 LGHNT, CDR2 FRNRAP. The CDR3 has 15 residues.